The clone carrying this TCR beta chain has a handful of counts. This entry comes from a study of identical twins. Trimming took off 1 base at V and 6 bases at J, with 28 bases between the two ends. CDR1 and CDR2 (germline): DFQATT, SNEGSKA (reference sequence). CDR3 size: 18 residues. Donors were all healthy Caucasians. With template switching, a universal primer site was added, and the cDNA carried unique molecular identifiers. TCRdb reprocessed the 5' RACE reads with MiXCR, giving one entry per CDR3 protein. The top ten hold roughly 1.5% of the sample, which has about 890,000 distinct CDR3 sequences, roughly 12% seen once. The same data also went into a second study, on yellow fever vaccine responses in identical twins. That study reports: Twin vaccine T cell responses reportedly seemed partly convergent, partly personalized.

Material for sequencing was PBMCs. The chain couples TRBV20-1 to TRBJ2-7; D possibly matches TRBD1 or TRBD2 (5 bases each). This TCR derives from a woman aged 18-35 years in good health. CDR3 loop: CSARGLGAPGREYGEQYV. For the CDR3, the DNA is TGCAGTGCTAGAGGCCTGGGTGCACCGGGACGTGAATATGGCGAGCAGTACGTC.